These 2 T cell receptor beta chains were sequenced from one sample in a study of cytomegalovirus exposure and HLA in healthy donors. PCR primers comprised 60 Vbeta and 13 Jbeta primers. Produced via immunoSEQ multiplex PCR; TCRdb's table is partial and in-frame only. Of roughly 97,000 clones in the sample, less than 9.5% were seen once. Sequencing was done on a sample of PBMCs. Receptor source: a man in his forties or fifties in good health and CMV-seropositive.

This chain connects TRBV15 to TRBJ2-1; 7 bases line up with TRBD1. The CDR3 runs 14 residues. Per germline, CDR1 LNHNV and CDR2 YYDKDF (reference sequence). V was clipped by 1 base and J by 6 bases; unmatched bases: 3. The CDR3 DNA reads TGTGCCACCAGCAGAGGACAGGGTATCAATGAGCAGTTCTTC. Protein product: CATSRGQGINEQFF.

This clone was counted a few times. The chain has TRBV20-1 and TRBJ2-7, with D unclear. The germline gives CDR1 DFQATT, CDR2 SNEGSKA (reference sequence). This CDR3 is 11 amino acids long. The CDR3 loop is CSPNWSYEQYF. The DNA for the CDR3 is TGCAGCCCTAATTGGAGCTACGAGCAGTACTTC.